The present TCR beta chain was sequenced within a study of blood T cell repertoires in COVID-19. Study-wide background: There were acute and convalescent COVID-19 samples, and they came from the United States, Italy and Spain. Sample material is recorded as cDNA or gDNA derived from T cells, B-cell-depleted T cells, or PBMCs.

Per the original methods: Reference gene primer amplification gave nucleated cell count estimates. The method was immunoSEQ multiplex PCR; TCRdb's version includes in-frame clones alone and lacks a portion of them. V and J calls and clone size are those listed in that table; D and trimming were worked out from the DNA. This sample yields 150,000 to 200,000 clones, of which roughly 80% are seen a single time; approximately 15% belongs to the top ten. A note on this clone: Other DNA sequences within the sample encode an identical CDR3.

This CDR3 comprises 14 residues. The V gene's germline CDR1 is KGHSH and CDR2 LQKENI. Between the trimmed V and J ends, which lost 2 bases and 1 base, there was a span of 9 bases. This receptor was taken from a man aged 55 to 70 with active or convalescent COVID-19. Source material: peripheral blood. The chain combines TRBV18 with TRBJ2-7, with D possibly TRBD2 on 5 matching bases. CDR3 DNA: TGTGCCAGCTCACCAAGCCGGGGATCCTACGAGCAGTACTTC. Its translation: CASSPSRGSYEQYF.